The sequence of this T cell receptor (beta chain) was determined in a study of blood T cell repertoires in COVID-19. On the study more broadly: Acute-phase and convalescent COVID-19 samples originated in the United States, Italy and Spain.

In the original workflow: The authors estimated nucleated cell counts from reference gene primer amplification. The assay was immunoSEQ multiplex PCR, and TCRdb's table has in-frame clones only and misses some. V, J and clone size derive from that table, while D and trimming were established from the DNA sequence. This sample has 150,000 or so clones, with around 84% found just once. Cohort allocation depended upon clinical history that participants reported. Cohort 3 recovered donors had two negative PCRs, clearance, or symptom resolution. The TCR sequence derives from a man over 45 who had recovered from COVID-19. The sequenced sample consisted of PBMCs or T cells enriched from blood (not recorded which).

The CDR3 loop reads CASSPENNSPLHF. The CDR3 nucleotides read TGTGCCAGCAGTCCCGAGAATAATTCACCCCTCCACTTT. V gene TRBV28 combines with J gene TRBJ1-6, with D unresolved. Trimming removed 5 bases at V and 5 bases at J, with 7 bases between. Germline V gene data show CDR1 as MDHEN and CDR2 as SYDVKM. The CDR3 length is 13 residues.